This entry lists 11 T cell receptor beta chains sequenced from one sample in a study of blood T cells in healthy people across ages. Through a sample-barcoded 5' primer and a J-beta primer mix, a second PCR was run for 7 to 11 cycles. TCRdb re-derived calls from the 5' RACE reads in MiXCR, one entry per CDR3 protein. The data hold some 1 million distinct CDR3 sequences, with 35% to 50% observed a single time. The specimen was blood. These TCRs come from a woman in her sixties in good health.

This chain links TRBV27 with TRBJ2-7; perhaps D is TRBD1 or TRBD2 (5 bases each). The V and J ends lost 6 bases and 12 bases respectively, with 18 bases between them. The CDR3 is 12 residues long. Germline V CDR1 and CDR2: MNHEY, SMNVEV (reference sequence). In DNA, the CDR3 is TGTGCCAGCAGCCGTGGCCGGGACCGCCTGTACTTC. It translates to CASSRGRDRLYF.

This clonotype was detected only a few times. The gene calls are TRBV3-1 and TRBJ2-3, with D possibly being TRBD1 or TRBD2 (5 bases each). There are 13 residues in the CDR3. Germline V gives CDR1 LGHDT, CDR2 YNNKEL (reference sequence). V lost 4 bases, J lost 6 bases, and 11 bases lay in between. CDR3 sequence (DNA): TGTGCCAGCAGCCCCGCTTGGGGGGATACGCAGTATTTT. Translating it yields CASSPAWGDTQYF.

V gene TRBV20-1 combines with J gene TRBJ2-3; TRBD2 matches at 15 bases. The CDR3 runs 18 residues. Germline lookup yields CDR1 DFQATT and CDR2 SNEGSKA (reference sequence). The junction had 8 bases not matched to a gene; V was cut back by 0 bases and J by 4 bases. The CDR3 spells CSARDPGLAGGSPDTQYF. The CDR3, as DNA: TGCAGTGCTAGAGATCCCGGACTAGCGGGAGGGTCCCCAGATACGCAGTATTTT.

The chain employs TRBV9 and TRBJ1-1; unclear D gene. V lost 0 bases, J lost 2 bases, and 8 bases lay in between. In germline, CDR1 is SGDLS, CDR2 YYNGEE. This CDR3 comprises 14 residues. In DNA, the CDR3 is TGTGCCAGCAGCGTAGATCTACTTAACACTGAAGCTTTCTTT. Translating gives CASSVDLLNTEAFF.

The chain joins TRBV10-2 to TRBJ2-1; D uncertain. Looked up from germline, CDR1 is WSHSY and CDR2 is SAAADI. V lost 8 bases and J 2 bases, leaving 10 bases between the germline ends. This CDR3 has 13 residues. The CDR3 nucleotides read TGCGCCAGCGGGGAACTGGCCTACAATGAGCAGTTCTTC. It specifies CASGELAYNEQFF.

In this sample, this clonotype turned up a few times. V is TRBV5-1 and J is TRBJ2-2, with no clear D. Looked up from germline, CDR1 is SGHRS and CDR2 is YFSETQ. V was pared by 2 bases and J by 3 bases, with 5 bases between. The CDR3 totals 13 residues. As DNA, the CDR3 is TGCGCCAGCAGCTTCGGACACACCGGGGAGCTGTTTTTT. Amino acid sequence: CASSFGHTGELFF.

This clonotype occurred a few times. This chain connects TRBV12-3 or TRBV12-4 to TRBJ2-1; D unresolved. CDR3 size: 12 residues. Trimming took 6 bases from V and 6 from J, leaving 9 bases between them. The CDR3 loop reads CASRENSNEQFF. The DNA for the CDR3 is TGTGCCAGCAGGGAAAACTCCAATGAGCAGTTCTTC.

V usage is TRBV28 and J usage is TRBJ2-6, with unresolved D. This CDR3 has 16 amino acids. Germline lookup yields CDR1 MDHEN and CDR2 SYDVKM. The germline V and J ends were trimmed by 1 base and 0 bases, with 7 bases remaining between them. Here the CDR3 reads CASSLLWDSGANVLTF. DNA for the CDR3: TGTGCCAGCAGTTTATTGTGGGACTCTGGGGCCAACGTCCTGACTTTC.

For the CDR3, the DNA is TGTGCCAGCAGCCTCGGGGGGGGCAAGTACGAGCAGTACTTC. It encodes CASSLGGGKYEQYF. The chain recombines TRBV7-2 with TRBJ2-7; TRBD2 matches at 8 bases. Germline lookup yields CDR1 SGHTA and CDR2 FQGNSA. The CDR3 length is 14 residues. The V segment lost 5 bases and the J segment 4 bases; nucleotides outside the gene matches: 7. The entire variable domain, with the rest obtained from reference TRBV7-2 and TRBJ2-7, is as follows: GAGVSQSPSNKVTEKGKDVELRCDPISGHTALYWYRQSLGQGLEFLIYFQGNSAPDKSGLPSDRFSAERTGGSVSTLTIQRTQQEDSAVYLCASSLGGGKYEQYFGPGTRLTVT.

CDR3 sequence: CATLLQYGYTF. CDR3 nucleotides: TGTGCCACCTTGTTACAATATGGCTACACCTTC. The genes are TRBV19 and TRBJ1-2; D gene unclear. Deletions cut 10 bases from V and 5 bases from J, with 11 bases between. Germline assignment: CDR1 LNHDA and CDR2 SQIVND (reference sequence). The CDR3 extends over 11 amino acids.

Notes on this clonotype: Just one base apart from a much larger clone, this may be a read error. V and J are TRBV12-3 or TRBV12-4 and TRBJ2-7, with 8 bases lining up with TRBD2. CDR3 length: 14 residues. V lost 8 bases, J lost 2 bases, and 8 bases stayed unmatched. CDR3 nucleotide sequence: TGTGCCAGCGGGGAACGGGAGGGACCCTACGAGCAGTACTTC. Protein: CASGEREGPYEQYF.